This TCR beta chain was sequenced in a study of blood T cell repertoires in COVID-19 (dated by TCRdb to about 2020). In terms of the full investigation: Collaborator samples came from the United States, Italy and Spain and covered acute and convalescent phases of COVID-19. The material from the prospective study consisted of cDNA or gDNA derived from T cells, B-cell-depleted T cells, or PBMCs. Deeply sampled blood TCRbeta repertoires from subjects exposed to, actively infected with, or recovered from COVID-19 were included in the dataset. The repertoires were made available in a free public database intended to serve as a resource for research on the immune response to SARS-CoV-2. Samples came from the ongoing ImmuneRACE study (first 160 participants) plus 1,254 subjects from 6 global collaborators. The sample metadata nearly always contained a de-identified subject ID, COVID-19 status, age in years and sex. Where available, HLA class I and class II types were obtained from metadata supplied by the sample provider rather than from assay-based typing.

The V end loses 2 bases and the J end loses 0 bases, and a stretch of 8 bases separates them. The germline V gene gives CDR1 as SGDLS and CDR2 as YYNGEE. From its cysteine to its phenylalanine, the CDR3 spans 15 amino acids. The CDR3 DNA has 45 bases and is translated from base 1. The paper's findings and limits, for the study overall: The amount of clinical and demographic metadata varied by source and participant and was provided uncurated.

Note on this clone: Its antigen remains unidentified. It has no much larger one-base neighbor in the sample; base qualities were not kept.

TCRbeta CDR3 regions were amplified from genomic DNA by means of the immunoSEQ Assay, a bias-controlled multiplex PCR. The study's processing was this. Nucleated cell counts per sample were estimated from amplification of reference gene primers within the assay. To quantify the absolute abundance of each unique TCRbeta CDR3 rearrangement, sequence reads were collapsed and filtered. For each sample, productive Simpson clonality was calculated as the square root of Simpson's diversity index across productive rearrangements. This is the immuneACCESS table as TCRdb keeps it, with only in-frame sequences that have V and J called. A part of the clones is gone; compared with another copy, unresolved V genes explain less than half, and the rest is unexplained. V and J calls and clone size are copied from that table; D and trimming were computed from the DNA. The sample profile shows around 250,000 clones; 85% to 90% of them were found once. Clones ranked in the top ten supply under 9% of the sample.

Each collaborating institution followed its own protocols to collect whole blood in K2EDTA tubes. For TCRbeta analysis, collaborator samples were shipped as frozen whole blood, as isolated PBMCs, or as DNA extracted from either sample type. Input material: peripheral blood. The sequence was obtained from a woman in her 70s with active or convalescent COVID-19. Here the chain combines TRBV9 and TRBJ2-2, with the D gene too uncertain to name. The nucleotide sequence is TGTGCCAGCAGCGTGGGCACCCCGAACACCGGGGAGCTGTTTTTT. The encoded protein is CASSVGTPNTGELFF.